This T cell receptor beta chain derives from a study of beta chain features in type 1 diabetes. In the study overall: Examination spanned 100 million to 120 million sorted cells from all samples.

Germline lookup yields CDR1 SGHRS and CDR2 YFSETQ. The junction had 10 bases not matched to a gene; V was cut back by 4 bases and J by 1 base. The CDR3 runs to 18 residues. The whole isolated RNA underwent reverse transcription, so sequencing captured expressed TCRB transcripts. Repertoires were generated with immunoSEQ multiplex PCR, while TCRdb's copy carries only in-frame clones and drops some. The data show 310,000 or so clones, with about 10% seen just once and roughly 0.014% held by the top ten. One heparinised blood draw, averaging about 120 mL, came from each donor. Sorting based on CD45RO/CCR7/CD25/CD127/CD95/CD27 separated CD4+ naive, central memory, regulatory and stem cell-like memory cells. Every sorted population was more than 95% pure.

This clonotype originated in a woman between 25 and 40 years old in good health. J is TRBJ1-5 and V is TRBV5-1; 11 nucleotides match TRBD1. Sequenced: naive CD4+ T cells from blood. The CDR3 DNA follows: TGCGCCAGCAGCCCTGGGACAGGGGGGATCATGAGCAATCAGCCCCAGCATTTT. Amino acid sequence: CASSPGTGGIMSNQPQHF.